The 21 T cell receptor beta chains listed next were all sequenced from one sample in a study of blood T cell repertoires in COVID-19. This table comes from immunoSEQ multiplex PCR, and its TCRdb copy is limited to in-frame clones, with some not included. The sample comprises under 250,000 clones, 85% to 90% of which are singletons, and roughly 2.5% rests with the top ten. The sequencing input was peripheral blood. The receptors come from a woman aged 55-69 years with acute or convalescent COVID-19.

This clone is a singleton in its sample. V is TRBV11-2 and J is TRBJ2-1, with 12 bases lining up with TRBD1. The CDR3 is made up of 15 amino acids. Germline-derived CDR1 and CDR2 are SGHAT and FQNNGV. J was trimmed by 7 bases and V by 5 bases; bases with no gene match: 6. CDR3 amino acids: CASSRGQGAGNEQFF. In DNA form, the CDR3 reads TGTGCCAGCAGCCGGGGACAGGGGGCAGGGAATGAGCAGTTCTTC. Full variable domain (rest looked up from reference TRBV11-2 and TRBJ2-1): EAGVAQSPRYKIIEKRQSVAFWCNPISGHATLYWYQQILGQGPKLLIQFQNNGVVDDSQLPKDRFSAERLKGVDSTLKIQPAKLEDSAVYLCASSRGQGAGNEQFFGPGTRLTVL.

The rearrangement links TRBV30 to TRBJ1-4; D is possibly TRBD1 (6 bases). The germline V gene encodes CDR1 GTSNPN and CDR2 SVGIG (reference sequence). The V gene lost 4 bases and the J gene lost 8 bases, with 17 bases spanning the gap. The CDR3 extends over 14 amino acids. This CDR3 reads CAWNQQGLGEKLFF. The CDR3 DNA is TGTGCCTGGAACCAACAGGGCCTGGGCGAAAAACTGTTTTTT.

This chain uses TRBV19 with TRBJ1-6; D ambiguous. Per germline, CDR1 LNHDA and CDR2 SQIVND (reference sequence). The CDR3 is 17 amino acids. V dropped 3 bases and J dropped 6 bases, with 18 bases sitting between them. CDR3 coding DNA: TGTGCCAGTAGTATCTTTTTGATGGGAGCAGTTAATTCACCCCTCCACTTT. Translation gives CASSIFLMGAVNSPLHF.

V and J are TRBV6-5 and TRBJ2-3; possible D gene TRBD2, 6 bases. V was pared by 3 bases and J by 2 bases, with 12 bases between. The CDR3 is made up of 15 amino acids. The germline V gene has CDR1 MNHEY and CDR2 SVGAGI. The CDR3 is CASSYRAGNTDTQYF. CDR3 DNA sequence: TGTGCCAGCAGTTATCGTGCGGGAAACACAGATACGCAGTATTTT.

The genes are TRBV5-1 and TRBJ2-7; 10 bases align to TRBD2. The CDR3 has 16 residues. V lost 4 bases and J lost 4; bases outside the gene matches: 11. The germline V gene encodes CDR1 SGHRS and CDR2 YFSETQ. CDR3 bases: TGCGCCAGCAGCCCTGTCCTGAGCGGGAGGGGGTACGAGCAGTACTTC. Its protein product is CASSPVLSGRGYEQYF.

The chain recombines TRBV10-1 with TRBJ2-3; 7 bases fit TRBD2. The ends lost 9 bases at V and 5 bases at J; junction bases unmatched: 8. This CDR3 contains 13 residues. Germline V gene sequence: CDR1 WNHNN, CDR2 SYGVQD (reference sequence). The CDR3 loop is CASRASGRDTQYF. Here the CDR3 DNA reads TGCGCCAGTAGGGCTAGCGGTAGAGATACGCAGTATTTT.

V usage is TRBV2 and J usage is TRBJ1-4, with D unresolved. V dropped 3 bases and J dropped 4 bases, with 15 bases sitting between them. The CDR3 is made up of 16 amino acids. CDR1 is SNHLY and CDR2 is FYNNEI in the germline V gene. CDR3 protein: CASSDGRAKVNEKLFF. CDR3 in DNA: TGTGCCAGCAGTGACGGGAGGGCGAAGGTTAATGAAAAACTGTTTTTT. Together with reference TRBV2 and TRBJ1-4, the CDR3 gives the full variable domain: EPEVTQTPSHQVTQMGQEVILRCVPISNHLYFYWYRQILGQKVEFLVSFYNNEISEKSEIFDDQFSVERPDGSNFTLKIRSTKLEDSAMYFCASSDGRAKVNEKLFFGSGTQLSVL.

The V gene is TRBV19, the J gene TRBJ2-1; 8 bases are shared with TRBD2. J lost 5 bases, V lost 1 base, and 7 bases had no gene match. The CDR3 spans 16 residues. The germline V gene encodes CDR1 LNHDA and CDR2 SQIVND (reference sequence). CDR3 bases: TGTGCCAGTAGTATAGGGGGCCAGCGGGGGAACAATGAGCAGTTCTTC. This gives the protein CASSIGGQRGNNEQFF.

This sequence joins TRBV6-5 and TRBJ2-7, with 7 nucleotides matching TRBD2. The CDR3 is 13 residues long. V dropped 4 bases and J dropped 1; count of bases not matched to a gene: 1. Germline CDR1 and CDR2: MNHEY and SVGAGI. This chain's CDR3 is CASSLGGSYEQYF. CDR3 nucleotide sequence: TGTGCCAGCAGTTTGGGAGGGTCCTACGAGCAGTACTTC.

The chain joins TRBV5-1 to TRBJ1-1; TRBD1 matches 7 bases. The length of the CDR3 is 14 residues. V lost 2 bases and J lost 4; bases outside the gene matches: 5. Germline CDR1 SGHRS, CDR2 YFSETQ. The CDR3 DNA reads TGCGCCAGCAGCTTCGGGACAGTTGGCACTGAAGCTTTCTTT. Translating it yields CASSFGTVGTEAFF.

This chain joins TRBV29-1 and TRBJ2-7, with 7 bases identical to TRBD1. The CDR3 is 13 amino acids. The V gene's germline CDR1 is SQVTM and CDR2 ANQGSEA. V shed 1 base, J shed 5 bases, and the junction held 5 bases outside the gene matches. The CDR3 is CSVEGDRRDEQYF. CDR3 DNA: TGCAGCGTTGAAGGGGACAGAAGGGACGAGCAGTACTTC.

The chain recombines TRBV5-1 with TRBJ2-5; TRBD2 matches 7 bases. This CDR3 comprises 14 residues. V gave up 0 bases and J gave up 3 bases; unmatched junction bases: 2. Germline lookup yields CDR1 SGHRS and CDR2 YFSETQ. The CDR3 spells CASSLGAGEETQYF. In nucleotides, the CDR3 is TGCGCCAGCAGCTTGGGGGCGGGGGAAGAGACCCAGTACTTC.

This clone appeared once. The chain employs TRBV2 and TRBJ2-2, with 7 bases fitting TRBD1. The germline V gene has CDR1 SNHLY and CDR2 FYNNEI. With 4 bases clipped from V and 2 bases from J, the junction kept 7 bases outside the gene matches. The CDR3 loop spans 16 amino acids. CDR3 sequence: CASSAPGQINTGELFF. DNA for the CDR3: TGTGCCAGCAGTGCTCCGGGACAGATAAACACCGGGGAGCTGTTTTTT.

This clone was detected only once. The CDR3 loop reads CASSPESVLAGLNEQFF. The CDR3 region has the DNA TGTGCCAGCTCACCAGAATCGGTCCTAGCGGGCCTCAATGAGCAGTTCTTC. The chain has TRBV18 and TRBJ2-1; 8 nucleotides agree with TRBD2. This CDR3 region has 17 residues. Germline V gives CDR1 KGHSH, CDR2 LQKENI. Trimming removed 2 bases from V and 6 bases from J; junction bases left unmatched: 12.

The sample holds one count of this clone. The sample has other DNA sequences that encode this CDR3 too. The rearrangement joins TRBV6-5 to TRBJ2-5, with unresolved D. The CDR3 is made up of 14 amino acids. Trimming pared 2 bases from V and 3 bases from J, leaving 10 bases between. CDR1 MNHEY and CDR2 SVGAGI come from the germline V gene. The CDR3 reads CASSYRTEKETQYF. CDR3 DNA sequence: TGTGCCAGCAGTTACCGCACAGAGAAAGAGACCCAGTACTTC.

This chain joins TRBV2 and TRBJ1-5; the D gene is possibly TRBD1 (5 bases). The CDR3 extends over 14 amino acids. Germline V CDR1 and CDR2: SNHLY, FYNNEI. V lost 8 bases and J 0 bases, leaving 11 bases between the germline ends. The CDR3 DNA follows: TGTGCCAGCCACCAGGGATATAGCAATCAGCCCCAGCATTTT. The encoded protein is CASHQGYSNQPQHF.

The chain links TRBV4-1 to TRBJ2-5, with a tentative D call TRBD2 (6 bases). CDR1 and CDR2 from the germline V gene are MGHRA and YSYEKL. The germline V and J ends were trimmed by 4 bases and 7 bases, with 16 bases remaining between them. CDR3 size: 14 residues. The CDR3 bases are TGCGCCAGCAGCCGCTGGCGGGACCCGAGGACCCAGTACTTC. This codes for CASSRWRDPRTQYF.

The chain recombines TRBV9 with TRBJ1-4; possibly TRBD1 for D (6 bases). Germline CDR1 and CDR2: SGDLS and YYNGEE. Trimming stripped 3 bases from V and 4 bases from J, with 13 bases between. The CDR3 sequence is 15 residues long. In DNA, the CDR3 is TGTGCCAGCAGCGCTCAACAGGGAATTAATGAAAAACTGTTTTTT. Translation: CASSAQQGINEKLFF. Full variable domain (outside the CDR3, taken from reference TRBV9 and TRBJ1-4): DSGVTQTPKHLITATGQRVTLRCSPRSGDLSVYWYQQSLDQGLQFLIQYYNGEERAKGNILERFSAQQFPDLHSELNLSSLELGDSALYFCASSAQQGINEKLFFGSGTQLSVL.

V is TRBV4-3 and J is TRBJ2-3, with TRBD1 matching over 7 bases. V gave up 0 bases and J gave up 6 bases; unmatched junction bases: 6. This CDR3 has 15 residues. Per germline, CDR1 LGHNA and CDR2 YSLEER. For the CDR3, the DNA is TGCGCCAGCAGCCAAGATAAAGGCAGGGGGGATACGCAGTATTTT. Protein: CASSQDKGRGDTQYF.

Concerning this clone: Compared with germline, one end of the junction differs, possibly owing to a read error. V usage is TRBV7-7 and J usage is TRBJ2-5; 8 bases agree with TRBD2. The CDR3 contains 16 residues. Germline-derived CDR1 and CDR2 are SSHAT and FNYEAQ (reference sequence). This CDR3 reads CASSLAVRGAQETQYF. CDR3 bases: TGTGCTAGCAGCTTAGCGGTGCGGGGGGCCCAAGAGACCCAGTACTTC.

The rearrangement joins TRBV5-1 to TRBJ2-5; D is perhaps TRBD1 (7 bases). This CDR3 comprises 14 residues. CDR1 and CDR2 (germline): SGHRS, YFSETQ. Trimming took off 2 bases at V and 5 bases at J, with 13 bases between the two ends. CDR3 nucleotide sequence: TGCGCCAGCAGCTTCAGGGGGGATGGGGAGACCCAGTACTTC. As protein: CASSFRGDGETQYF.